The 23 T cell receptor beta chains listed next were all sequenced from one sample in a study of cytomegalovirus exposure and HLA in healthy donors (dated 2017 in TCRdb). Libraries were constructed by the immunoSEQ multiplex PCR assay. A mixture of 60 forward primers for TCR Vbeta segments and 13 reverse primers for TCR Jbeta segments was used in the multiplex PCR. The source is immuneACCESS, and TCRdb retained only in-frame sequences with V and J called. Part of the clones is not carried over; for the studies checked, unresolved V genes explain less than half of this, and the remainder is unexplained. The sample table holds 170,000 or so clones, of which roughly 77% were seen once. The top ten clones comprise 1% of the sample. Sequences were obtained from PBMCs. The receptors originated from a woman aged 45-65 years in good health and CMV-seropositive.

This chain connects TRBV18 to TRBJ2-5; TRBD1 matches 9 bases. Germline values: CDR1 KGHSH, CDR2 LQKENI. The CDR3 length is 16 residues. V dropped 2 bases and J dropped 5; count of bases not matched to a gene: 9. Here the CDR3 DNA reads TGTGCCAGCTCACCATTACCGGGACAGGGTCAGGAGACCCAGTACTTC. Translated: CASSPLPGQGQETQYF.

The chain is built from TRBV7-8 and TRBJ1-5; TRBD1 matches 8 bases. The CDR3 length is 15 residues. Germline values: CDR1 SGHVS, CDR2 FQNEAQ. The ends lost 1 base at V and 6 bases at J; junction bases unmatched: 5. CDR3 bases: TGTGCCAGCAGCTTAGTGGCAGGGGGCTCTCAGCCCCAGCATTTT. It encodes CASSLVAGGSQPQHF.

The rearrangement uses TRBV5-6 and TRBJ2-5, with 7 bases identical to TRBD2. Germline V gives CDR1 SGHDT, CDR2 YYEEEE. CDR3 size: 14 residues. V was pared by 5 bases and J by 4 bases, with 8 bases of the junction left unmatched. In nucleotides, the CDR3 is TGTGCCAGCAGTCGCGGGAGATGGTTAGAGACCCAGTACTTC. This translates into CASSRGRWLETQYF.

This chain joins TRBV6-1 and TRBJ1-1, with no clear D. Germline V CDR1 and CDR2: MNHNS, SASEGT. The CDR3 runs to 12 residues. Trimming removed 8 bases from V and 4 bases from J, with 11 bases in between. The CDR3 DNA reads as TGTGCCAGCTCCCAACCGGGCACTGAAGCTTTCTTT. It translates to CASSQPGTEAFF.

V usage is TRBV11-3 and J usage is TRBJ2-5; TRBD2 agrees at 7 bases. This CDR3 has 14 amino acids. J gave up 5 bases and V 5 bases, and 8 bases lay outside the gene matches. Germline V CDR1 and CDR2: SGHNT, YENEEA. The CDR3, as DNA: TGTGCCAGCAGCCTGGGGGGGGGTTCGGAGACCCAGTACTTC. As protein: CASSLGGGSETQYF.

This chain uses TRBV12-5 with TRBJ2-1; 7 bases align to TRBD2. The CDR3 is 14 residues long. Per germline, CDR1 LGHNT and CDR2 FRNRAP. V shed 3 bases, J shed 7 bases, and the junction held 6 bases outside the gene matches. The CDR3 loop is CASGFGGSTNEQFF. The CDR3 nucleotides are TGTGCTAGTGGTTTTGGCGGGAGTACGAATGAGCAGTTCTTC.

In its sample, this clone was seen once. The chain carries TRBV14 and TRBJ2-3, with D unclear. CDR3 size: 14 residues. Germline V lookup: CDR1 SGHDN, CDR2 FVKESK. Trimming took off 2 bases at V and 4 bases at J, with 10 bases between the two ends. The CDR3 DNA reads TGTGCCAGCAGCCAATACTCACCCCCAGATACGCAGTATTTT. Its translation: CASSQYSPPDTQYF.

J is TRBJ2-5 and V is TRBV29-1, with 8 bases that match TRBD1. Trimming at V came to 6 bases and at J to 4 bases, leaving 10 bases not matched to a gene. The CDR3 covers 14 residues. The V gene's germline CDR1 is SQVTM and CDR2 ANQGSEA. CDR3 in amino acids: CSVYGGQDRETQYF. CDR3 bases: TGCAGCGTATATGGGGGACAGGATCGAGAGACCCAGTACTTC.

Regarding this clone: The same CDR3 is also encoded by other DNA sequences in this sample. The chain has TRBV5-1 and TRBJ2-2; unclear D gene. The germline V gene has CDR1 SGHRS and CDR2 YFSETQ. This CDR3 has 16 amino acids. Trimming removed 0 bases from V and 0 bases from J, with 9 bases in between. This CDR3 is CASSLGARTNTGELFF. As DNA, the CDR3 is TGCGCCAGCAGCTTGGGTGCCAGAACGAACACCGGGGAGCTGTTTTTT. Variable domain in full (rest from reference TRBV5-1 and TRBJ2-2): KAGVTQTPRYLIKTRGQQVTLSCSPISGHRSVSWYQQTPGQGLQFLFEYFSETQRNKGNFPGRFSGRQFSNSRSEMNVSTLELGDSALYLCASSLGARTNTGELFFGEGSRLTVL.

This clone was observed a handful of times. The V call is TRBV29-1, the J call TRBJ1-1; no definite D call. The CDR3 extends over 11 amino acids. Germline lookup yields CDR1 SQVTM and CDR2 ANQGSEA. V was shortened by 4 bases and J by 1 base, with 4 bases between the two germline ends. The CDR3 here is CSVARNTEAFF. The CDR3, as DNA: TGCAGCGTTGCTAGGAACACTGAAGCTTTCTTT.

The genes are TRBV6-1 and TRBJ2-3, with no clear D. The germline V gene encodes CDR1 MNHNS and CDR2 SASEGT. V lost 2 bases and J lost 0, with 6 bases in between. The CDR3 contains 14 residues. CDR3 coding DNA: TGTGCCAGCAGTGAACGAGTTAGCACAGATACGCAGTATTTT. Translated, it gives CASSERVSTDTQYF.

Comments on this clone: One junction end does not reproduce the germline sequence, and a read error may be involved. The chain couples TRBV7-9 to TRBJ2-7, with 7 positions matching TRBD1. This CDR3 has 15 residues. The germline gives CDR1 SEHNR, CDR2 FQNEAQ (reference sequence). The CDR3 sequence: CSSSLVTGNSYEQYF. CDR3 DNA: TGTTCCAGCAGCTTAGTGACAGGGAATTCGTACGAGCAGTACTTC.

This clone was recorded a few times. V and J are TRBV28 and TRBJ1-5; weak D call: TRBD1 (5 bases). The germline V gene encodes CDR1 MDHEN and CDR2 SYDVKM. Trimming removed 5 bases from V and 3 bases from J, with 14 bases in between. The CDR3 has 15 amino acids. For the CDR3, the DNA is TGTGCCAGCAGTCTTCAGGGAGGGTCCAATCAGCCCCAGCATTTT. It translates to CASSLQGGSNQPQHF.

The rearrangement links TRBV4-3 to TRBJ2-1; 8 bases agree with TRBD2. CDR3 size: 15 residues. Per the germline V gene, CDR1 is LGHNA and CDR2 is YSLEER. Trimming cost V 4 bases and J 8 bases; bases outside gene matches: 10. CDR3 in amino acids: CASSPGGAGFYEQFF. CDR3 DNA: TGCGCCAGCAGCCCCGGGGGGGCCGGGTTTTATGAGCAGTTCTTC.

The V and J genes are TRBV5-8 and TRBJ2-3; D is possibly TRBD1 (6 bases). Germline CDR1 SGHTS, CDR2 YDEGEE. With 4 bases removed from V and 6 bases from J, the gap between germline ends came to 18 bases. There are 15 residues in the CDR3. The DNA for the CDR3 is TGTGCCAGCAGCCTGGTCTTAGGGACACGGGATACGCAGTATTTT. It translates to CASSLVLGTRDTQYF.

The chain links TRBV7-2 to TRBJ2-5; possible D gene TRBD2, 6 bases. The end of the DNA is better explained by TRBJ2-7, so the J call may be wrong. CDR1 is SGHTA and CDR2 is FQGNSA in the germline V gene. This CDR3 comprises 15 residues. CDR3 protein: CASSTEFGDWVEQYF. DNA for the CDR3: TGTGCCAGCAGTACAGAATTTGGGGACTGGGTCGAGCAGTACTTC.

The chain couples TRBV5-1 to TRBJ1-4, with 7 bases matching TRBD1. The V gene's germline CDR1 is SGHRS and CDR2 YFSETQ. The CDR3 contains 14 residues. The V and J ends lost 4 bases and 5 bases, in that order; junction bases with no gene match: 5. CDR3 coding DNA: TGCGCCAGCAGCGCGGGACAGATAAATGAAAAACTGTTTTTT. Translation: CASSAGQINEKLFF.

The genes are TRBV28 and TRBJ2-2; 8 nucleotides agree with TRBD1. Germline values: CDR1 MDHEN, CDR2 SYDVKM. Trimming at V came to 2 bases and at J to 3 bases, leaving 8 bases not matched to a gene. The CDR3 extends over 17 amino acids. As DNA, the CDR3 is TGTGCCAGCAGTTTAGGGACAGGTATTATGGACACCGGGGAGCTGTTTTTT. Translating it yields CASSLGTGIMDTGELFF.

The V call is TRBV29-1, the J call TRBJ1-4; TRBD1 aligns across 9 bases. The CDR3 spans 13 residues. J gave up 6 bases and V 6 bases, and 5 bases lay outside the gene matches. CDR1 and CDR2 from the germline V gene are SQVTM and ANQGSEA. CDR3 loop: CSVITGGDEKLFF. The DNA of the CDR3 is TGCAGCGTCATCACAGGGGGCGATGAAAAACTGTTTTTT.

The V and J genes are TRBV9 and TRBJ1-1, with D unresolved. The V end was cut by 0 bases, the J end by 7 bases, with 10 bases between. There are 13 residues in the CDR3. Germline CDR1 reads SGDLS; CDR2 reads YYNGEE. The CDR3, as DNA: TGTGCCAGCAGCGTAGCGGCAGCGAGTGAAGCTTTCTTT. It translates to CASSVAAASEAFF.

The rearrangement uses TRBV6-5 and TRBJ1-1, with D perhaps TRBD1 (6 bases). Germline CDR1 MNHEY, CDR2 SVGAGI. This CDR3 spans 15 amino acids. V lost 9 bases, J lost 4 bases, and 21 bases lay in between. The CDR3 is CASKRQGFSSTEAFF. DNA of the CDR3: TGTGCCAGTAAGCGTCAGGGGTTCTCGAGCACTGAAGCTTTCTTT.

This chain joins TRBV27 and TRBJ2-7, with TRBD2 as a possible D gene (7 bases). This CDR3 is 14 amino acids long. The ends were cut back, 8 bases at V and 2 bases at J, with 16 bases in the middle. The germline CDR1 and CDR2 sequences are MNHEY and SMNVEV (reference sequence). The CDR3 region is CASGRGFNTYEQYF. CDR3 coding DNA: TGTGCCAGCGGGAGGGGGTTCAACACCTACGAGCAGTACTTC.

This clone is a singleton in its sample. The chain uses TRBV28 and TRBJ2-1, with 9 bases identical to TRBD2. This CDR3 contains 15 residues. CDR1 is MDHEN and CDR2 is SYDVKM in the germline V gene. With V trimmed by 3 bases and J by 5 bases, 5 bases remained unmatched. The CDR3, as DNA: TGTGCCAGCAGTTTGAGGCTAGCGGGGAACAATGAGCAGTTCTTC. It yields the protein CASSLRLAGNNEQFF.